A single sample gave rise to the 8 T cell receptor beta chains below, sequenced in a study of cytomegalovirus exposure and HLA in healthy donors. Amplification used 60 Vbeta primers and 13 Jbeta primers. Data came from immunoSEQ multiplex PCR; TCRdb stores just in-frame clones and leaves some out. The table lists approximately 58,000 clones. The source material was PBMCs. The origin of the receptors is a man between 25 and 39 years old in good health and CMV-seropositive.

The V call is TRBV13, the J call TRBJ1-2; 11 bases map to TRBD1. Germline lookup yields CDR1 PRHDT and CDR2 FYEKMQ (reference sequence). The trim removed 5 bases at V and 2 bases at J, leaving 4 bases unmatched. CDR3 length: 15 amino acids. Here the CDR3 reads CASSRGTGGNYGYTF. For the CDR3, the DNA is TGTGCCAGCAGCCGGGGGACAGGGGGAAACTATGGCTACACCTTC.

Comments on this clone: Its ends do not fully match the called genes, so a read error is possible. In DNA form, the CDR3 reads TGTGCCAGCAGTTACCAGGGGAGGGAAGATTTCTTT. Protein sequence: CASSYQGREDFF. This chain uses TRBV6-5 with TRBJ1-1, with a weak D call TRBD1 (6 bases). This CDR3 has 12 residues. Germline V lookup: CDR1 MNHEY, CDR2 SVGAGI.

The chain is built from TRBV9 and TRBJ1-2; weak D call: TRBD1 (6 bases). V was cut by 0 bases and J by 11 bases, with 14 bases left in between. The germline CDR1 and CDR2 sequences are SGDLS and YYNGEE. The length of the CDR3 is 13 residues. CDR3 region: CASSVGQGMTYTF. Written as DNA, the CDR3 is TGTGCCAGCAGCGTAGGTCAGGGGATGACATACACCTTC.

The V gene is TRBV9, the J gene TRBJ1-1; D uncertain. This CDR3 is 14 amino acids long. V was pared by 2 bases and J by 1 base, with 9 bases between. The germline CDR1 and CDR2 sequences are SGDLS and YYNGEE. CDR3 in DNA: TGTGCCAGCAGCGTGAGCAGCGGGAACACTGAAGCTTTCTTT. Translated: CASSVSSGNTEAFF.

The J gene is TRBJ2-7, the V gene TRBV9, with 9 bases matching TRBD1. With V trimmed by 0 bases and J by 5 bases, 3 bases remained unmatched. The CDR3 sequence is 14 residues long. In germline, CDR1 is SGDLS, CDR2 YYNGEE. CDR3 protein: CASSVGGTGNEQYF. Written as DNA, the CDR3 is TGTGCCAGCAGCGTAGGCGGGACAGGGAACGAGCAGTACTTC.

The chain employs TRBV27 and TRBJ2-2; D is undetermined. Per germline, CDR1 MNHEY and CDR2 SMNVEV (reference sequence). Deletions cut 5 bases from V and 5 bases from J, with 12 bases between. The CDR3 has 14 amino acids. The CDR3 protein is CASSGLGFTGELFF. The CDR3 DNA sequence: TGTGCCAGCAGTGGCTTGGGCTTTACCGGGGAGCTGTTTTTT.

The chain has TRBV7-8 and TRBJ1-5; the match to TRBD1 covers 7 bases. Trimming at V came to 1 base and at J to 7 bases, leaving 10 bases not matched to a gene. The germline CDR1 and CDR2 sequences are SGHVS and FQNEAQ. The CDR3 is made up of 16 amino acids. This CDR3 is CASSLGAGGLRQPQHF. CDR3 DNA sequence: TGTGCCAGCAGCTTAGGGGCAGGGGGACTTCGGCAGCCCCAGCATTTT.

The chain links TRBV7-9 to TRBJ2-1; 12 bases line up with TRBD2. The V gene end was trimmed by 2 bases and the J gene end by 6 bases; junction bases not matched to a gene: 5. The CDR3 contains 16 residues. From germline, CDR1 is SEHNR and CDR2 FQNEAQ (reference sequence). CDR3 DNA: TGTGCCAGCAGCTTAACTAGCGGGAGGAATATCAATGAGCAGTTCTTC. Residues: CASSLTSGRNINEQFF.